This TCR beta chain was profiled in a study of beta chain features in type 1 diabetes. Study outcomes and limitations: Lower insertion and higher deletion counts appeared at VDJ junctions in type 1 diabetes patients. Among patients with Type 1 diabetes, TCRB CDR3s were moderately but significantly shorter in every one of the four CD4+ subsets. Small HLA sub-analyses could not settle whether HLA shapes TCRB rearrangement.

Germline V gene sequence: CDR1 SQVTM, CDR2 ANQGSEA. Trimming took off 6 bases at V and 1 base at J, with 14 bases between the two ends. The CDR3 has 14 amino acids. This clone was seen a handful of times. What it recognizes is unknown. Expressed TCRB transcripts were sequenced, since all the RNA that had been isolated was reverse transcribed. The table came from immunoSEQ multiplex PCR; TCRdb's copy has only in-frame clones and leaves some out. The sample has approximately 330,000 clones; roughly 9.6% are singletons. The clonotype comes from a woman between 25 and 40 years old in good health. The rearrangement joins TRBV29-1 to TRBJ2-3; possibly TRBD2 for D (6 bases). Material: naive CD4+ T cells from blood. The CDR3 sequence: CSVGVADRTDTQYF. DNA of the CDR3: TGCAGCGTAGGGGTAGCGGACCGCACAGATACGCAGTATTTT.